This is a list of T cell receptor beta chains from one sample in a study of PD-L1 blockade in urothelial cancer. Here immunoSEQ multiplex PCR was the method, and the copy in TCRdb shows in-frame clones only, minus some. This sample has some 100,000 clones, with approximately 91% found just once. The material sequenced was PBMCs, taken around atezolizumab (anti-PD-L1) treatment. The receptors come from a woman of 80 years or more with urothelial cancer. Both conserved end residues are part of each CDR3. The size entry is marked missing in some rows and otherwise reads once, few, many or a size class.

j_call v_call clone_size cdr3_aa
TRBJ2-3 TRBV30 - CAWSKGSTDTQYF
TRBJ2-3 TRBV6-6 - CASSQNLGDTQYF
TRBJ1-5 TRBV6-1 once CASSDIGFSNQPQHF
TRBJ1-2 TRBV28 once CASSGTGTYGYTF
TRBJ2-1 TRBV12-1 - CASSWPSGGSSYNEQFF
TRBJ2-1 TRBV28 once CASSSGSVNEQFF
TRBJ2-7 TRBV5-1 few CASRVAWGQSYEQYF
TRBJ1-2 TRBV2 - CASSDRGRYGYTF
TRBJ1-1 TRBV14 once CASNDLLDTEAFF
TRBJ2-2 TRBV2 - CASNRNQGSGELFF
TRBJ1-2 TRBV7-3 few CASSPEARGGYTF
TRBJ1-1 TRBV18 - CASSGPNTEAFF
TRBJ2-7 TRBV5-1 once CASRTEGLEQYF
TRBJ2-1 TRBV7-2 - CASSLDGSSYNEQFF
TRBJ2-7 TRBV5-1 - CASSFAGATRSEQYF
TRBJ2-3 TRBV6-7 - CASSYSRTSGRAFCTDTQYF
TRBJ1-1 TRBV16 - CASNTVRPRGTEAFF
TRBJ2-2 TRBV11-3 - CASSSWGASGLRDTGELFF
TRBJ2-1 TRBV11-3 - CASSFLAGSYNEQFF
TRBJ1-5 TRBV27 - CASTPTSGGGSNQPQHF
TRBJ1-2 TRBV10-3 - CAISGEPGTGSYGYTF
TRBJ1-1 TRBV19 - CASSTPRVENTEAFF
TRBJ1-1 TRBV5-1 - CASSSQGAGTEAFF